This TCR beta chain was identified in a study of T cell responses to AZD1222 COVID-19 vaccine. V was pared by 1 base and J by 4 bases, with 13 bases between. CDR3 length: 15 amino acids. Germline V lookup: CDR1 MGHDK, CDR2 SYGVNS. Study-wide findings and caveats: Repertoire sampling occurred only after the peak T cell response. Following two doses of AZD1222, Spike-specific TCR breadth and depth rose. Among the donors, most were white British and more were female, and clonal diversity was possibly underestimated.

This table comes from immunoSEQ multiplex PCR, and its TCRdb copy is limited to in-frame clones, with some not included. In the table there are fewer than 150,000 clones, roughly 90% of which are singletons. Worth noting for this clone: As yet, its antigen is unknown.

The TCR sequence derives from an adult who received the AZD1222 COVID-19 vaccine. Sample: peripheral blood, taken 28 days after the second AZD1222 dose. The chain combines TRBV25-1 with TRBJ1-1, with D perhaps matching TRBD1 (6 bases). The CDR3 bases are TGTGCCAGCAGTGAATTGGGGGGAGGGGGCACTGAAGCTTTCTTT. Protein: CASSELGGGGTEAFF.